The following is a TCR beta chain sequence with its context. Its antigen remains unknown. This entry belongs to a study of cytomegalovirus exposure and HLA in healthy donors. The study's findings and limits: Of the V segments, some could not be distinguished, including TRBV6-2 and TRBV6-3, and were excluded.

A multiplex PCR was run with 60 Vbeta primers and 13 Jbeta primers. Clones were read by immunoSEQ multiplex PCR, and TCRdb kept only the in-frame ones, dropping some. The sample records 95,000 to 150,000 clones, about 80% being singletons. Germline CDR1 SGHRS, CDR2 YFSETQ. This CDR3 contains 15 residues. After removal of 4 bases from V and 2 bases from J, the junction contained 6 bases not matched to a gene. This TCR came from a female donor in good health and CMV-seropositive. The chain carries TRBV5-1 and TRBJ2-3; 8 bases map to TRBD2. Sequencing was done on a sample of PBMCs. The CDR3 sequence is CASSPLAGNTDTQYF. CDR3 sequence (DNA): TGCGCCAGCAGCCCTTTAGCGGGGAACACAGATACGCAGTATTTT.